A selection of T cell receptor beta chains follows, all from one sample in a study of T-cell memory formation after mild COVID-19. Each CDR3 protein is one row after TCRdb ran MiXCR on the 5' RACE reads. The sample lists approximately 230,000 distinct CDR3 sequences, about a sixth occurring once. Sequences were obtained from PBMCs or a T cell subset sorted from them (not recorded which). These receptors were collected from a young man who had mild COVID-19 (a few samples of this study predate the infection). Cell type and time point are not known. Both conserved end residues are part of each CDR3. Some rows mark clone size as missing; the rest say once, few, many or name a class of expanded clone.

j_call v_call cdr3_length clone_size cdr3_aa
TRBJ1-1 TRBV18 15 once CASSPPGPVKTEAFF
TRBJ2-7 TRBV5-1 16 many CASSLVTSGDPYEQYF
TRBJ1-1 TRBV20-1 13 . CSALGLLNTEAFF
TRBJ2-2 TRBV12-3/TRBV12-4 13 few CASRAWGPGELFF
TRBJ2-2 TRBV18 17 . CASSSPGQTTNTGELFF
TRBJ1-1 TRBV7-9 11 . CASSADSQAFF
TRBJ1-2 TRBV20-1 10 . CSAGNYGYTF
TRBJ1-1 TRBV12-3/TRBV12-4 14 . CASSFAEAVTEAFF
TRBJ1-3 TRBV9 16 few CASSVGLGTSGNTIYF
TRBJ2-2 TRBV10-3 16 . CAIKPAGTAVFGELFF
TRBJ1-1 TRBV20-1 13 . CSVRGGVGTEAFF
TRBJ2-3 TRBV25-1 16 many CASSDPGTSGADTQYF
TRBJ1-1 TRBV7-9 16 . CASSLSPGLVNTEAFF
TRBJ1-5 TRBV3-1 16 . CASSQGFTGSNQPQHF
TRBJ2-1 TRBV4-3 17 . CASSQGLGHPLYNEQFF
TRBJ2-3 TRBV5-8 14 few CASSFIGSTDTQYF
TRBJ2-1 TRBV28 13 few CASSSIRTGKQFF
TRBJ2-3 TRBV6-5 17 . CASSYGQTGTSTDTQYF
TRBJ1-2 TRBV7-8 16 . CASSLARDFASYGYTF
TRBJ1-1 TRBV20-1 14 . CSARRAGGGTEAFF
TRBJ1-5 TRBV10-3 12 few CATRTEDQPQHF
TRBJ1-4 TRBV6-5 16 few CASSRFLGPANEKLFF
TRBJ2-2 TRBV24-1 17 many CATSDPGQGSNTGELFF
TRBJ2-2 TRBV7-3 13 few CASSRPHSGELFF
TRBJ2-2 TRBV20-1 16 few CSARGLDRANTGELFF
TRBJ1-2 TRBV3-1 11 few CASSQLGGYTF
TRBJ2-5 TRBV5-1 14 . CASRSGRSQETQYF